The clone carrying this T cell receptor (beta chain) is categorized as medium-sized. Its antigen is unknown. After removal of 9 bases from V and 5 bases from J, the junction contained 12 bases not matched to a gene. The CDR3 contains 14 residues. This sample was taken from a study of T-cell reconstitution after alpha-beta-depleted transplantation in children. Library preparation (for TCRbeta) was performed with unique molecular identifiers. TCRdb reprocessed the PCR reads with MiXCR, giving one entry per CDR3 protein. The data contain around 230,000 distinct CDR3 sequences, approximately 17% of them singletons. Overall study results and limits: Several hundred expanded graft clones reportedly were the source of alpha-beta T cells about two months after transplant. Newly produced T cells mostly accounted for T-cell counts and diversity one year post-transplant. Surviving recipient T cells and thymic progenitors produced the high day-60 TCRbeta diversity seen in some patients.

The source material was PBMCs, mostly from graft donor cells, sampled 360 days after TCRalphabeta/CD19-depleted stem cell transplant. V and J are TRBV12-3 or TRBV12-4 and TRBJ1-2; 7 bases map to TRBD1. The receptor comes from a male patient aged 2-10 years who had a stem cell transplant for acute lymphoblastic leukemia, so the T cells may come from the graft donor. This CDR3 reads CASKAGGRRYGYTF. CDR3 DNA sequence: TGTGCCAGTAAAGCAGGGGGACGCCGGTATGGCTACACCTTC.